The clone carrying this T cell receptor (beta chain) appeared many times. Its target is not known. The trim removed 3 bases at V and 6 bases at J, leaving 8 bases unmatched. Looked up from germline, CDR1 is LNHDA and CDR2 is SQIVND (reference sequence). The CDR3 sequence is 14 residues long. This specimen comes from a study of Graves' ophthalmopathy and Graves' hyperthyroidism. Donors with ophthalmopathy: moderate-to-severe activity, CAS ≥3, NOSPECS ≥4, duration under 3 months. Points from the study as a whole: Sensitivity of roughly 88% and specificity of less than 82% were achieved when a 13-signature model separated ophthalmopathy from stable hyperthyroidism. Prediction of ophthalmopathy progression reached roughly 70% sensitivity and around 72% specificity. Most expanded clonotypes from thyroid (those above 0.001 frequency) were also found in blood.

Amplification from RNA transcripts yielded the TCR beta CDR3 regions. HTBI-primed RT-PCR formed the first round, and a multiplex PCR formed the second. TCRdb re-called the multiplex PCR reads with MiXCR, one entry per CDR3 protein. The sample holds fewer than 250,000 distinct CDR3 sequences, less than 30% seen once. Source material: peripheral blood. J is TRBJ2-7 and V is TRBV19, with TRBD2 matching 7 bases. The TCR was taken from a man aged 50-59 years with Graves' ophthalmopathy. The CDR3 sequence: CASSIGTTPLEQYF. In DNA, the CDR3 is TGTGCCAGTAGTATTGGGACTACCCCTCTCGAGCAGTACTTC.